The 27 T cell receptor beta chains reported below all come from one sample, sequenced in a study of T cell responses to AZD1222 COVID-19 vaccine. TCRdb's copy holds only in-frame clones and misses some; the assay was immunoSEQ multiplex PCR. The sample contains about 150,000 clones, approximately 90% of which appear only once. The input for sequencing was peripheral blood, taken on day 0 of AZD1222 vaccination. These receptor sequences come from an adult in good health.

The gene calls are TRBV18 and TRBJ1-6; D perhaps matches TRBD1 (6 bases). There are 14 residues in the CDR3. The germline V and J ends were trimmed by 3 bases and 9 bases, with 12 bases remaining between them. Germline V lookup: CDR1 KGHSH, CDR2 LQKENI. CDR3 sequence reads: CASSPQQGTSPLHF. CDR3 DNA: TGTGCCAGCTCACCGCAACAGGGTACTTCACCCCTCCACTTT. Complete variable domain (other parts from reference TRBV18 and TRBJ1-6): NAGVMQNPRHLVRRRGQEARLRCSPMKGHSHVYWYRQLPEEGLKFMVYLQKENIIDESGMPKERFSAEFPKEGPSILRIQQVVRGDSAAYFCASSPQQGTSPLHFGNGTRLTVT.

The V gene is TRBV3-1 (or the pseudogene TRBV3-2), the J gene TRBJ1-2; TRBD1 agrees at 9 bases. Germline V gives CDR1 LGHDT, CDR2 YNNKEL (reference sequence). This CDR3 contains 15 residues. V shed 1 base, J shed 8 bases, and the junction held 8 bases outside the gene matches. As DNA, the CDR3 is TGTGCCAGCAGCCAAGTTGACAGGGGGGGACGGGGCTACACCTTC. Protein sequence: CASSQVDRGGRGYTF.

The chain joins TRBV6-1 to TRBJ1-2, with a tentative D call TRBD1 (5 bases). CDR1 and CDR2 from the germline V gene are MNHNS and SASEGT. Trimming cost V 2 bases and J 4 bases, with 14 bases left between them. The CDR3 loop spans 15 amino acids. The CDR3 is CASSEPGRASYGYTF. CDR3 nucleotides: TGTGCCAGCAGTGAACCCGGCAGGGCAAGCTATGGCTACACCTTC.

The chain has TRBV24-1 and TRBJ2-1; tentatively, D is TRBD2 (5 bases). Germline CDR1 and CDR2: KGHDR and SFDVKD. Trimming removed 4 bases from V and 6 bases from J, with 9 bases in between. The CDR3 is 13 residues long. The CDR3 sequence is CATSDAGLNEQFF. Written as DNA, the CDR3 is TGTGCCACCAGTGACGCCGGACTCAATGAGCAGTTCTTC.

This rearrangement joins TRBV2 to TRBJ2-1; 9 nucleotides align to TRBD2. Trimming removed 6 bases from V and 5 bases from J; junction bases left unmatched: 11. CDR3 length: 16 amino acids. CDR1 and CDR2 from the germline V gene are SNHLY and FYNNEI. DNA of the CDR3: TGTGCCAGCAGCTTAGGACTAGCGCGCCAGAACAATGAGCAGTTCTTC. This gives the protein CASSLGLARQNNEQFF. The full variable domain, rest sourced from reference TRBV2 and TRBJ2-1, is EPEVTQTPSHQVTQMGQEVILRCVPISNHLYFYWYRQILGQKVEFLVSFYNNEISEKSEIFDDQFSVERPDGSNFTLKIRSTKLEDSAMYFCASSLGLARQNNEQFFGPGTRLTVL.

The count of this clone is one. The chain has TRBV18 and TRBJ1-2; D gene unclear. V was pared by 1 base and J by 4 bases, with 4 bases between. From germline, CDR1 is KGHSH and CDR2 LQKENI. The CDR3 consists of 12 residues. CDR3 amino acids: CASSPQGYGYTF. CDR3 DNA: TGTGCCAGCTCACCACAGGGCTATGGCTACACCTTC.

This clone was recorded once. This chain joins TRBV7-3 and TRBJ2-3, with D hard to call. The CDR3 consists of 13 residues. Germline lookup yields CDR1 SGHTA and CDR2 FQGTGA. V was cut by 5 bases and J by 5 bases, with 11 bases left in between. CDR3 DNA sequence: TGTGCCAGCAGCGCCCCTAGTTTAGATACGCAGTATTTT. It specifies CASSAPSLDTQYF. The full variable domain, its missing parts supplied by reference TRBV7-3 and TRBJ2-3, is GAGVSQTPSNKVTEKGKYVELRCDPISGHTALYWYRQSLGQGPEFLIYFQGTGAADDSGLPNDRFFAVRPEGSVSTLKIQRTERGDSAVYLCASSAPSLDTQYFGPGTRLTVL.

A few counts support this clone. The chain links TRBV4-2 to TRBJ2-7; the match to TRBD2 covers 7 bases. The CDR3 consists of 16 residues. V was clipped by 0 bases and J by 3 bases; unmatched bases: 8. Germline V gene sequence: CDR1 LGHNA, CDR2 YNFKEQ. The CDR3 spells CASSQDLELAIYEQYF. CDR3 in DNA: TGTGCCAGCAGCCAAGATCTTGAACTAGCGATCTACGAGCAGTACTTC.

This clone was counted a single time. In DNA, the CDR3 is TGTGCCAGCAGTTACAGCACCGGGGAGCTGTTTTTT. Translating gives CASSYSTGELFF. The rearrangement joins TRBV27 to TRBJ2-2, with no clear D. Per germline, CDR1 MNHEY and CDR2 SMNVEV (reference sequence). The V end lost 4 bases, the J end lost 4 bases, and 4 bases lay between the germline ends. This CDR3 spans 12 amino acids.

The rearrangement links TRBV6-4 to TRBJ1-1, with unresolved D. Germline V gives CDR1 MRHNA, CDR2 SNTAGT. The CDR3 totals 13 residues. Trimming took off 4 bases at V and 1 base at J, with 7 bases between the two ends. The CDR3 sequence is CASSARENTEAFF. The CDR3 region has the DNA TGTGCCAGCAGTGCTAGAGAGAACACTGAAGCTTTCTTT.

The V call is TRBV28, the J call TRBJ1-6; D may be TRBD1 (6 bases). V gave up 3 bases and J gave up 0 bases, with 9 bases separating them. This CDR3 has 16 amino acids. Germline loops: CDR1 MDHEN, CDR2 SYDVKM. The CDR3 region is CASSLDRSSYNSPLHF. The DNA of the CDR3 is TGTGCCAGCAGTTTGGACAGAAGCTCCTATAATTCACCCCTCCACTTT.

This clone appeared a single time. In DNA form, the CDR3 reads TGTGCCAGCAGTGAATTGGACAGGGAAGACGACGAGCAGTACTTC. It specifies CASSELDREDDEQYF. V and J are TRBV6-1 and TRBJ2-7, with 8 bases that match TRBD1. This CDR3 is 15 amino acids long. After removal of 2 bases from V and 5 bases from J, the junction contained 8 bases not matched to a gene. The germline CDR1 and CDR2 sequences are MNHNS and SASEGT.

V usage is TRBV19 and J usage is TRBJ2-5; D is undetermined. The CDR3 consists of 13 residues. Germline V lookup: CDR1 LNHDA, CDR2 SQIVND (reference sequence). Trimming removed 3 bases at V and 7 bases at J, with 12 bases between. As DNA, the CDR3 is TGTGCCAGTAGTATCGGCCCCCCTGGGACCCAGTACTTC. It is translated as CASSIGPPGTQYF.

This chain uses TRBV11-3 with TRBJ2-1; 7 bases are a match to TRBD2. Germline loops: CDR1 SGHNT, CDR2 YENEEA. Unmatched junction bases numbered 11, after V lost 5 bases and J lost 7 bases. The CDR3 loop spans 15 amino acids. CDR3 residues: CASSRGLSLFNEQFF. DNA for the CDR3: TGTGCCAGCAGCCGGGGACTATCACTATTTAATGAGCAGTTCTTC. Full variable domain (outside the CDR3, taken from reference TRBV11-3 and TRBJ2-1): EAGVVQSPRYKIIEKKQPVAFWCNPISGHNTLYWYLQNLGQGPELLIRYENEEAVDDSQLPKDRFSAERLKGVDSTLKIQPAELGDSAVYLCASSRGLSLFNEQFFGPGTRLTVL.

This chain joins TRBV6-5 and TRBJ1-1; 7 nucleotides align to TRBD1. CDR1 is MNHEY and CDR2 is SVGAGI in the germline V gene. This CDR3 has 14 residues. V was pared by 5 bases and J by 2 bases, with 5 bases of the junction left unmatched. The CDR3 DNA reads TGTGCCAGCAGTCTACAGGGGCATAACACTGAAGCTTTCTTT. Translation gives CASSLQGHNTEAFF.

The chain has TRBV6-5 and TRBJ2-3; a weak D match, TRBD2 (5 bases). The CDR3 totals 15 residues. Germline CDR1 reads MNHEY; CDR2 reads SVGAGI. V was pared by 2 bases and J by 1 base, with 10 bases between. The CDR3 protein is CASSYRRDGTDTQYF. The DNA of the CDR3 is TGTGCCAGCAGTTACCGCCGGGATGGCACAGATACGCAGTATTTT.

This chain connects TRBV27 to TRBJ1-1; D is unclear. V was shortened by 3 bases and J by 1 base, with 6 bases between the two germline ends. This CDR3 is 13 amino acids long. In germline, CDR1 is MNHEY, CDR2 SMNVEV (reference sequence). The CDR3 is CASSFPGNTEAFF. CDR3 nucleotides: TGTGCCAGCAGTTTCCCGGGGAACACTGAAGCTTTCTTT.

This clone was seen once. The chain carries TRBV5-8 and TRBJ1-2; D is unclear. With 0 bases removed from V and 4 bases from J, the gap between germline ends came to 4 bases. Germline values: CDR1 SGHTS, CDR2 YDEGEE. This CDR3 comprises 12 residues. CDR3 sequence reads: CASSLAPYGYTF. The CDR3 DNA sequence: TGTGCCAGCAGCTTGGCCCCCTATGGCTACACCTTC.

This chain joins TRBV18 and TRBJ1-5; tentatively, D is TRBD1 (5 bases). V was trimmed by 0 bases and J by 0 bases, leaving 12 bases between them. The CDR3 runs 17 residues. Germline CDR1 is KGHSH and CDR2 is LQKENI. CDR3 sequence: CASSPPLGTDSNQPQHF. DNA for the CDR3: TGTGCCAGCTCACCACCCCTAGGGACGGATAGCAATCAGCCCCAGCATTTT.

The V and J genes are TRBV29-1 and TRBJ1-2; TRBD1 matches at 8 bases. The V gene's germline CDR1 is SQVTM and CDR2 ANQGSEA. The J segment lost 5 bases and the V segment lost 5 bases, leaving 7 bases of the junction unmatched. The CDR3 consists of 13 residues. The CDR3 sequence: CSVLQGGWYGYTF. In nucleotides, the CDR3 is TGCAGCGTTTTACAGGGGGGATGGTATGGCTACACCTTC.

The rearrangement uses TRBV24-1 and TRBJ2-2, with TRBD1 matching 8 bases. CDR3 length: 14 amino acids. CDR1 and CDR2 from the germline V gene are KGHDR and SFDVKD. Germline trimming cut 3 bases from V and 5 bases from J; bases unmatched to any gene: 1. The CDR3 reads CATSDHRGTGELFF. CDR3 nucleotides: TGTGCCACCAGTGATCACAGGGGGACCGGGGAGCTGTTTTTT.

The rearrangement joins TRBV6-1 to TRBJ2-1; possible D gene TRBD2, 5 bases. The CDR3 sequence is 18 residues long. Germline CDR1 reads MNHNS; CDR2 reads SASEGT. V lost 1 base and J lost 7, with 23 bases in between. The CDR3 is CASSEEVGSIVSRNEQFF. CDR3 coding DNA: TGTGCCAGCAGTGAAGAGGTTGGGAGTATAGTTTCGCGGAATGAGCAGTTCTTC.

The genes are TRBV19 and TRBJ2-7; 8 positions agree with TRBD2. Germline-derived CDR1 and CDR2 are LNHDA and SQIVND (reference sequence). V dropped 7 bases and J dropped 0; count of bases not matched to a gene: 8. The CDR3 loop spans 15 amino acids. The CDR3 nucleotides are TGTGCCAGTACCCTCGCGGGAGGACGCTCCTACGAGCAGTACTTC. It is translated as CASTLAGGRSYEQYF.

For this clone: The junction differs from germline at one of its ends, possibly a read error. This chain links TRBV3-1 (or the pseudogene TRBV3-2) with TRBJ1-2; D unclear. CDR1 and CDR2 (germline): LGHDT, YNNKEL (reference sequence). The length of the CDR3 is 11 residues. The CDR3 DNA reads as TGTGCCAGCAGCCGAGACGGGAGCTCTTCCTTC. Protein sequence: CASSRDGSSSF.

This chain links TRBV5-4 with TRBJ2-7; TRBD2 agrees at 7 bases. The CDR3 is 13 amino acids. With 2 bases clipped from V and 3 bases from J, the junction kept 2 bases outside the gene matches. Germline CDR1 and CDR2: SGHNT and YYREEE (reference sequence). The CDR3 loop reads CASSFRGSYEQYF. CDR3 nucleotides: TGTGCCAGCAGCTTTCGCGGGAGCTACGAGCAGTACTTC. Full variable domain (remainder filled in from reference TRBV5-4 and TRBJ2-7): ETGVTQSPTHLIKTRGQQVTLRCSSQSGHNTVSWYQQALGQGPQFIFQYYREEENGRGNFPPRFSGLQFPNYSSELNVNALELDDSALYLCASSFRGSYEQYFGPGTRLTVT.

The rearrangement links TRBV27 to TRBJ1-2, with TRBD1 matching 7 bases. Germline CDR1 and CDR2: MNHEY and SMNVEV (reference sequence). The CDR3 length is 14 residues. V lost 6 bases, J lost 2 bases, and 6 bases stayed unmatched. CDR3 DNA: TGTGCCAGCAGATTAGGGGGCGCGAACTATGGCTACACCTTC. It yields the protein CASRLGGANYGYTF.

The chain joins TRBV7-2 to TRBJ1-1, with D uncertain. V lost 1 base, J lost 1 base, and 7 bases lay in between. The CDR3 has 14 amino acids. From germline, CDR1 is SGHTA and CDR2 FQGNSA. CDR3 protein: CASSLGNGNTEAFF. In DNA, the CDR3 is TGTGCCAGCAGCTTAGGGAACGGGAACACTGAAGCTTTCTTT.